This entry features one T cell receptor (beta chain) sequence. This CDR3 is built from 11 residues. Trimming removed 0 bases from V and 4 bases from J, with 3 bases in between. CDR1 is DFQATT and CDR2 is SNEGSKA in the germline V gene (reference sequence). This sample is drawn from a study of blood T cell repertoires in COVID-19. While infection was still active, Seattle patients were enrolled and then followed longitudinally. Original data processing: Amplified reference gene primers provided the basis for estimating nucleated cell counts. Assay used: immunoSEQ multiplex PCR; TCRdb lists only in-frame clones, some missing. From that table come the V and J calls and clone size; the DNA was used to work out D and trimming. The profile shows 450,000 or so clones, around nine tenths of them singletons.

This clonotype was sampled from a young man with COVID-19, enrolled during active disease. The rearrangement links TRBV20-1 to TRBJ1-1; no firm D call. The source material was peripheral blood. The CDR3 spells CSARDLTEAFF. CDR3 DNA sequence: TGCAGTGCTAGAGATCTCACTGAAGCTTTCTTT.